The sequence of this T cell receptor beta chain was determined in a study of T cell changes during pregnancy in multiple sclerosis (dated by TCRdb to between 2018 and 2020). In the study overall: In women with multiple sclerosis, the researchers looked at how the T cell repertoire shifted as pregnancy progressed.

Turning to this clone: Its cognate antigen has yet to be identified. No quality values exist for individual bases; no much larger clone is one base distant.

The CDR3 runs 18 residues from the cysteine to the phenylalanine. Just the 54-base CDR3 DNA is kept, in frame starting at base 1. CDR1 and CDR2, looked up from the germline V gene (reference sequence), are MNHEY and SMNVEV. V is clipped by 2 bases and J by 6 bases, and the sequence between their germline boundaries is 23 bases long. The protocol used for the library was the immunoSEQ multiplex PCR assay. The clones in this table, taken by TCRdb from immuneACCESS, are in-frame only. Not every clone is retained; where verified, under half of the shortfall comes from an unresolved V gene, and the cause of the rest is unknown. Counted in this sample were some 130,000 clones; 90% to 96% of them appeared once. Around 0.4% of the sample lies in the top ten.

The rearranged chain carries TRBV27 and TRBJ1-5; the D gene remains uncertain. The material sequenced was peripheral blood, taken after pregnancy. This sequence was found in a female donor with multiple sclerosis, enrolled in a pregnancy study. The CDR3 is CASSLPIAFGGPSQPQHF. The nucleotide sequence reads as follows: TGTGCCAGCAGTTTACCCATAGCGTTTGGAGGTCCGAGTCAGCCCCAGCATTTT.